Below, 21 T cell receptor beta chains from the same sample are listed, as sequenced in a study of blood T cell repertoires in COVID-19. TCRdb's copy holds only in-frame clones and misses some; the assay was immunoSEQ multiplex PCR. Of under 500,000 clones listed, around 88% are singletons. The sequenced material came from peripheral blood. The source of these receptors is a woman between 25 and 40 years old with acute or convalescent COVID-19.

This chain links TRBV30 with TRBJ2-3; 11 nucleotides line up with TRBD2. The CDR3 length is 16 residues. The germline V gene encodes CDR1 GTSNPN and CDR2 SVGIG (reference sequence). The trim removed 2 bases at V and 4 bases at J, leaving 8 bases unmatched. CDR3 region: CAWSQLAGVRADTQYF. CDR3 DNA: TGTGCCTGGAGTCAACTAGCGGGGGTCCGTGCAGATACGCAGTATTTT.

The chain is built from TRBV15 and TRBJ2-1, with 7 bases lining up with TRBD2. The CDR3 spans 16 residues. CDR1 is LNHNV and CDR2 is YYDKDF in the germline V gene (reference sequence). V gave up 4 bases and J gave up 2 bases; unmatched junction bases: 8. The CDR3 DNA is TGTGCCACCAGCACCTTAGCGGGTGCTACCTACAATGAGCAGTTCTTC. Encoded protein: CATSTLAGATYNEQFF.

The rearrangement uses TRBV9 and TRBJ2-3; D uncertain. Trimming cost V 2 bases and J 6 bases, with 10 bases left between them. The CDR3 covers 13 residues. CDR1 is SGDLS, CDR2 YYNGEE, per germline. The CDR3 loop is CASSVEDGDTQYF. CDR3 in DNA: TGTGCCAGCAGCGTCGAAGACGGGGATACGCAGTATTTT.

The gene calls are TRBV19 and TRBJ1-6; the D gene is possibly TRBD1 (6 bases). V shed 9 bases and J shed 0 bases, with 15 bases lying between them. Germline CDR1 LNHDA, CDR2 SQIVND (reference sequence). The CDR3 contains 16 residues. The DNA of the CDR3 is TGTGCCAGCAATACAGGGTCAAGCTCCTATAATTCACCCCTCCACTTT. It specifies CASNTGSSSYNSPLHF.

The V call is TRBV28, the J call TRBJ2-3; possibly TRBD2 for D (7 bases). The CDR3 is 16 amino acids. Between the trimmed V and J ends, which lost 5 bases and 1 base, there was a span of 16 bases. Germline V gene lookup returns CDR1 MDHEN and CDR2 SYDVKM. The CDR3 reads CASSPFGGRRTDTQYF. CDR3 DNA sequence: TGTGCCAGCAGTCCCTTCGGGGGGCGACGCACAGATACGCAGTATTTT.

J is TRBJ1-6 and V is TRBV2, with TRBD1 matching 8 bases. The CDR3 length is 14 residues. The V segment lost 6 bases and the J segment 7 bases; nucleotides outside the gene matches: 5. Germline CDR1 is SNHLY and CDR2 is FYNNEI. The CDR3 DNA reads as TGTGCCAGCAGGGTCGACAGGGGAAATTCACCCCTCCACTTT. As protein: CASRVDRGNSPLHF.

On this clone itself: Other DNA sequences within the sample encode an identical CDR3. The gene calls are TRBV27 and TRBJ1-5; TRBD1 might be the D (5 bases). This CDR3 has 13 amino acids. The V end was cut by 2 bases, the J end by 7 bases, with 9 bases between. Germline loops: CDR1 MNHEY, CDR2 SMNVEV (reference sequence). For the CDR3, the DNA is TGTGCCAGCAGTTTAAGGGGAGGACAGCCCCAGCATTTT. It specifies CASSLRGGQPQHF.

The chain carries TRBV3-1 (or the pseudogene TRBV3-2) and TRBJ1-1; tentative D call: TRBD1 (5 bases). With 0 bases removed from V and 5 bases from J, the gap between germline ends came to 10 bases. Germline lookup yields CDR1 LGHDT and CDR2 YNNKEL (reference sequence). The CDR3 consists of 14 residues. CDR3 nucleotide sequence: TGTGCCAGCAGCCAAGACGGGGGGGAGACTGAAGCTTTCTTT. Amino acids: CASSQDGGETEAFF.

The chain recombines TRBV7-9 with TRBJ2-6; no clear D. The germline V and J ends were trimmed by 5 bases and 0 bases, with 5 bases remaining between them. The germline CDR1 and CDR2 sequences are SEHNR and FQNEAQ (reference sequence). The CDR3 is 14 residues long. CDR3 protein: CASSRSSGANVLTF. The CDR3 DNA follows: TGTGCCAGCAGCCGCAGCTCTGGGGCCAACGTCCTGACTTTC.

This sequence joins TRBV14 and TRBJ2-7; 10 bases align to TRBD1. The germline V gene encodes CDR1 SGHDN and CDR2 FVKESK. The CDR3 is 15 residues long. Trimming took 6 bases from V and 3 from J; bases not matched to a gene: 8. CDR3 region: CASRRTGTGDYEQYF. The CDR3 DNA sequence: TGTGCCAGCAGACGCACCGGGACAGGGGACTACGAGCAGTACTTC.

This clone was found a few times. The CDR3 protein is CASRTPGMGETQYF. The CDR3 DNA reads as TGTGCCAGCAGGACTCCGGGAATGGGCGAGACCCAGTACTTC. The V gene is TRBV27, the J gene TRBJ2-5; TRBD2 might be the D (5 bases). V was trimmed by 6 bases and J by 5 bases, leaving 16 bases between them. Germline V lookup: CDR1 MNHEY, CDR2 SMNVEV (reference sequence). The CDR3 covers 14 residues.

This chain joins TRBV3-1 (or the pseudogene TRBV3-2) and TRBJ2-5; TRBD2 matches 8 bases. The V gene's germline CDR1 is LGHDT and CDR2 YNNKEL (reference sequence). The length of the CDR3 is 14 residues. Losses at the gene ends were 4 bases for V and 5 bases for J; bases not matched to a gene: 6. The CDR3 DNA follows: TGTGCCAGCAGCCGAAGGGGCGGGAGGGAGACCCAGTACTTC. Protein product: CASSRRGGRETQYF.

The table lists this clone with a few counts. Different DNA sequences within this sample yield the same CDR3. This rearrangement joins TRBV18 to TRBJ1-1; D call uncertain. With 3 bases removed from V and 1 base from J, the gap between germline ends came to 6 bases. The CDR3 length is 13 residues. Germline CDR1 KGHSH, CDR2 LQKENI. For the CDR3, the DNA is TGTGCCAGCTCACCTGTCCAGAACACTGAAGCTTTCTTT. Amino acid sequence: CASSPVQNTEAFF.

The CDR3 is CASSLWGGGHHNEKLFF. Written as DNA, the CDR3 is TGTGCCAGCAGCTTGTGGGGGGGCGGACACCATAATGAAAAACTGTTTTTT. The rearrangement links TRBV7-9 to TRBJ1-4; a weak D match, TRBD1 (6 bases). This CDR3 is built from 17 residues. V lost 3 bases and J 4 bases, leaving 18 bases between the germline ends. CDR1 is SEHNR and CDR2 is FQNEAQ in the germline V gene (reference sequence). The full variable domain, with the rest looked up from reference TRBV7-9 and TRBJ1-4, is DTGVSQNPRHKITKRGQNVTFRCDPISEHNRLYWYRQTLGQGPEFLTYFQNEAQLEKSRLLSDRFSAERPKGSFSTLEIQRTEQGDSAMYLCASSLWGGGHHNEKLFFGSGTQLSVL.

The rearrangement links TRBV2 to TRBJ1-5, with TRBD1 matching over 8 bases. Germline V lookup: CDR1 SNHLY, CDR2 FYNNEI. Trimming cost V 5 bases and J 4 bases; bases outside gene matches: 4. The length of the CDR3 is 14 residues. CDR3 coding DNA: TGTGCCAGCAGTTATACAGGGGGAAATCAGCCCCAGCATTTT. It encodes CASSYTGGNQPQHF.

This sequence joins TRBV6-5 and TRBJ2-7, with 7 bases fitting TRBD1. Germline assignment: CDR1 MNHEY and CDR2 SVGAGI. The trim removed 0 bases at V and 0 bases at J, leaving 2 bases unmatched. The CDR3 sequence is 15 residues long. Here the CDR3 reads CASSYSGDSSYEQYF. CDR3 nucleotides: TGTGCCAGCAGTTACTCGGGGGACAGCTCCTACGAGCAGTACTTC.

The chain has TRBV5-6 and TRBJ1-4; D is undetermined. The germline V and J ends were trimmed by 4 bases and 7 bases, with 8 bases remaining between them. The CDR3 has 12 amino acids. Germline CDR1 reads SGHDT; CDR2 reads YYEEEE. The CDR3 protein is CASSHPGEKLFF. DNA for the CDR3: TGTGCCAGCAGCCACCCCGGTGAAAAACTGTTTTTT.

V gene TRBV2 combines with J gene TRBJ1-1, with D possibly being TRBD1 (5 bases). V was shortened by 8 bases and J by 2 bases, with 12 bases between the two germline ends. CDR1 and CDR2 (germline): SNHLY, FYNNEI. This CDR3 region has 13 residues. The chain's CDR3 is CASAGSRNTEAFF. The DNA for the CDR3 is TGTGCCAGCGCAGGGTCCCGTAACACTGAAGCTTTCTTT.

The V gene is TRBV28, the J gene TRBJ1-2; TRBD1 matches 7 bases. The CDR3 spans 22 residues. The ends lost 4 bases at V and 8 bases at J; junction bases unmatched: 34. CDR1 and CDR2 (germline): MDHEN, SYDVKM. CDR3 nucleotides: TGTGCCAGCAGTTCCATGATCGACAGGGTAATCCCCAATAGCAACTATCTCGGGGGCTACACCTTC. It encodes CASSSMIDRVIPNSNYLGGYTF.

The chain has TRBV7-9 and TRBJ2-7; a possible D gene is TRBD1 (5 bases). V was trimmed by 5 bases and J by 4 bases, leaving 18 bases between them. This CDR3 is built from 15 residues. Germline V lookup: CDR1 SEHNR, CDR2 FQNEAQ (reference sequence). CDR3: CASSPPEKGWYEQYF. The DNA of the CDR3 is TGTGCCAGCAGCCCCCCCGAGAAGGGGTGGTACGAGCAGTACTTC.

This clone was observed once. CDR3 in DNA: TGTGCCAGTAGTATTTCAGGGTATAGCAATCAGCCCCAGCATTTT. This codes for CASSISGYSNQPQHF. The chain combines TRBV19 with TRBJ1-5; TRBD1 is a possible D gene (5 bases). The V gene lost 3 bases and the J gene lost 0 bases, with 9 bases spanning the gap. The CDR3 totals 15 residues. CDR1 is LNHDA, CDR2 SQIVND, per germline (reference sequence). The variable domain in full, with the rest retrieved from reference TRBV19 and TRBJ1-5, is DGGITQSPKYLFRKEGQNVTLSCEQNLNHDAMYWYRQDPGQGLRLIYYSQIVNDFQKGDIAEGYSVSREKKESFPLTVTSAQKNPTAFYLCASSISGYSNQPQHFGDGTRLSIL.